Shown below are 21 T cell receptor beta chains from a single sample sequenced in a study of T cell changes during pregnancy in multiple sclerosis. Sequencing was performed with immunoSEQ multiplex PCR; in TCRdb, only in-frame clones are kept and a portion is missing. The table records some 60,000 clones, around nine tenths of them present only once. The sample here was peripheral blood, taken in the first trimester of pregnancy. These receptors all come from a female donor in good health, enrolled as a control in a pregnancy study.

This clone was counted only a few times. The chain combines TRBV9 with TRBJ2-7; D possibly corresponds to TRBD1 (6 bases). Germline lookup yields CDR1 SGDLS and CDR2 YYNGEE. The CDR3 contains 14 residues. V lost 0 bases and J 2 bases, leaving 9 bases between the germline ends. Written as DNA, the CDR3 is TGTGCCAGCAGCGTAGGGACAGAGCCCTACGAGCAGTACTTC. Encoded protein: CASSVGTEPYEQYF.

This chain joins TRBV7-2 and TRBJ2-7; D call uncertain. Germline-derived CDR1 and CDR2 are SGHTA and FQGNSA. The CDR3 consists of 15 residues. With 7 bases removed from V and 0 bases from J, the gap between germline ends came to 16 bases. DNA of the CDR3: TGTGCCAGCATAGCCTCTGCCGCTAGCTCCTACGAGCAGTACTTC. Translated, it gives CASIASAASSYEQYF.

This clone was found once. This chain uses TRBV18 with TRBJ1-5, with 7 positions matching TRBD1. The J segment lost 9 bases and the V segment lost 6 bases, leaving 11 bases of the junction unmatched. The CDR3 runs to 14 residues. CDR1 and CDR2 (germline): KGHSH, LQKENI. CDR3 sequence: CASSPDRDIMPQHF. DNA for the CDR3: TGTGCCAGCTCCCCTGACAGGGACATCATGCCCCAGCATTTT.

This sequence joins TRBV11-2 and TRBJ2-7; TRBD1 aligns across 7 bases. After removal of 7 bases from V and 3 bases from J, the junction contained 3 bases not matched to a gene. The CDR3 extends over 12 amino acids. Germline V gene data show CDR1 as SGHAT and CDR2 as FQNNGV. The CDR3 is CASKGANYEQYF. Here the CDR3 DNA reads TGTGCCAGCAAGGGGGCGAACTACGAGCAGTACTTC.

The chain joins TRBV5-1 to TRBJ2-5, with TRBD2 identical over 9 bases. J lost 5 bases, V lost 4 bases, and 21 bases had no gene match. There are 19 residues in the CDR3. Germline loops: CDR1 SGHRS, CDR2 YFSETQ. CDR3: CASSRTTSGWGLGRETQYF. The CDR3 nucleotides are TGCGCCAGCAGCCGAACGACTAGCGGTTGGGGCCTTGGACGGGAGACCCAGTACTTC.

The V gene is TRBV5-6, the J gene TRBJ2-3; 7 nucleotides line up with TRBD1. The CDR3 sequence is 13 residues long. The germline V gene encodes CDR1 SGHDT and CDR2 YYEEEE. With V trimmed by 7 bases and J by 4 bases, 6 bases remained unmatched. The CDR3 loop is CASGRQGADTQYF. The CDR3, as DNA: TGTGCCAGCGGGCGACAGGGTGCAGATACGCAGTATTTT.

The J gene is TRBJ1-2, the V gene TRBV5-1; D is ambiguous. Germline V gives CDR1 SGHRS, CDR2 YFSETQ. The CDR3 contains 12 residues. V was shortened by 6 bases and J by 4 bases, with 10 bases between the two germline ends. The CDR3 reads CASTEGSYGYTF. Here the CDR3 DNA reads TGCGCCAGCACGGAGGGCTCCTATGGCTACACCTTC.

The chain couples TRBV5-1 to TRBJ2-7, with 8 bases that match TRBD2. Unmatched junction bases numbered 22, after V lost 4 bases and J lost 4 bases. CDR1 and CDR2 from the germline V gene are SGHRS and YFSETQ. CDR3 length: 19 amino acids. The CDR3 region is CASSNPGLVARPGGYEQYF. The DNA of the CDR3 is TGCGCCAGCAGCAACCCAGGACTAGTCGCCCGACCGGGGGGGTACGAGCAGTACTTC.

J is TRBJ2-7 and V is TRBV9, with unresolved D. The V end lost 3 bases, the J end lost 6 bases, and 10 bases lay between the germline ends. CDR1 and CDR2 (germline): SGDLS, YYNGEE. The CDR3 extends over 12 amino acids. The CDR3 spells CASSGLAAEQYF. Written as DNA, the CDR3 is TGTGCCAGCAGCGGCCTGGCGGCCGAGCAGTACTTC.

This chain joins TRBV20-1 and TRBJ2-1, with D unclear. V was cut by 6 bases and J by 15 bases, with 9 bases left in between. This CDR3 spans 8 amino acids. Looked up from germline, CDR1 is DFQATT and CDR2 is SNEGSKA (reference sequence). The CDR3 loop reads CSASPWFF. The CDR3 bases are TGCAGTGCCTCTCCGTGGTTCTTC.

The J gene is TRBJ1-5, the V gene TRBV2; weak D call: TRBD1 (5 bases). The length of the CDR3 is 14 residues. Trimming shortened V by 10 bases and J by 0 bases, and 13 bases separated the two germline ends. Germline V gives CDR1 SNHLY, CDR2 FYNNEI. CDR3 DNA sequence: TGTGCCACCAAAGGACACAATAGCAATCAGCCCCAGCATTTT. This translates into CATKGHNSNQPQHF.

V usage is TRBV19 and J usage is TRBJ2-6, with no clear D. The CDR3 runs 15 residues. Germline-derived CDR1 and CDR2 are LNHDA and SQIVND (reference sequence). Trimming stripped 8 bases from V and 1 base from J, with 12 bases between. The CDR3 protein is CASLSVGSGANVLTF. The CDR3 DNA is TGTGCCAGTTTGAGTGTCGGGTCTGGGGCCAACGTCCTGACTTTC.

The chain carries TRBV5-1 and TRBJ2-1, with 11 bases lining up with TRBD2. Trimming took 1 base from V and 0 from J; bases not matched to a gene: 0. The CDR3 runs to 16 residues. CDR1 and CDR2 (germline): SGHRS, YFSETQ. The chain's CDR3 is CASSLTSGSSYNEQFF. The CDR3 region has the DNA TGCGCCAGCAGCTTGACTAGCGGGAGCTCCTACAATGAGCAGTTCTTC.

This chain uses TRBV6-1 with TRBJ1-5; D gene uncertain. Trimming pared 3 bases from V and 5 bases from J, leaving 23 bases between. The CDR3 spans 18 residues. Germline-derived CDR1 and CDR2 are MNHNS and SASEGT. DNA of the CDR3: TGTGCCAGCAGTGATTTGTTTTCTTTAAGCCTGGGAGATCAGCCCCAGCATTTT. This codes for CASSDLFSLSLGDQPQHF.

The chain combines TRBV9 with TRBJ2-7; 10 bases match TRBD1. Germline V CDR1 and CDR2: SGDLS, YYNGEE. The CDR3 loop spans 15 amino acids. V lost 0 bases, J lost 4 bases, and 4 bases stayed unmatched. The CDR3 region is CASSVDLGQGYEQYF. CDR3 nucleotide sequence: TGTGCCAGCAGCGTAGATTTGGGACAGGGGTACGAGCAGTACTTC.

V and J are TRBV9 and TRBJ1-2; the match to TRBD1 covers 8 bases. This CDR3 has 14 amino acids. Germline trimming cut 4 bases from V and 2 bases from J; bases unmatched to any gene: 4. Germline CDR1 SGDLS, CDR2 YYNGEE. In nucleotides, the CDR3 is TGTGCCAGCAGCTGGGACAGGAGAAACTATGGCTACACCTTC. Encoded protein: CASSWDRRNYGYTF.

The J gene is TRBJ1-3, the V gene TRBV7-9; TRBD1 agrees at 9 bases. The CDR3 totals 15 residues. Germline CDR1 reads SEHNR; CDR2 reads FQNEAQ (reference sequence). Trimming removed 5 bases from V and 4 bases from J; junction bases left unmatched: 6. CDR3 coding DNA: TGTGCCAGCAGCCTGGGACAGGGCTCGGGAAACACCATATATTTT. This sequence encodes CASSLGQGSGNTIYF.

DNA for the CDR3: TGTGCCAGCAGCTTGTGGGAGAACCAGCCCCAGCATTTT. This codes for CASSLWENQPQHF. This rearrangement joins TRBV7-3 to TRBJ1-5; D gene uncertain. Germline CDR1 and CDR2: SGHTA and FQGTGA. CDR3 length: 13 residues. Trimming shortened V by 3 bases and J by 7 bases, and 10 bases separated the two germline ends.

The CDR3 DNA reads as TGTGCCAGCAGGGGCTCAGGGGGCCAGACCCAGTACTTC. This translates into CASRGSGGQTQYF. The J gene is TRBJ2-5, the V gene TRBV6-1, with 8 bases matching TRBD1. The germline V gene encodes CDR1 MNHNS and CDR2 SASEGT. The CDR3 runs to 13 residues. The V and J ends lost 6 bases and 6 bases, in that order; junction bases with no gene match: 6.

V usage is TRBV2 and J usage is TRBJ2-3, with TRBD1 matching over 9 bases. The germline V gene encodes CDR1 SNHLY and CDR2 FYNNEI. The ends lost 6 bases at V and 0 bases at J; junction bases unmatched: 25. The CDR3 sequence is 22 residues long. DNA for the CDR3: TGTGCCAGCAGGGGAGTCCCGGGACAGGGCGCTAAAGGAAAATCTAGCACAGATACGCAGTATTTT. Translated: CASRGVPGQGAKGKSSTDTQYF. The variable domain in full, with the rest retrieved from reference TRBV2 and TRBJ2-3, is EPEVTQTPSHQVTQMGQEVILRCVPISNHLYFYWYRQILGQKVEFLVSFYNNEISEKSEIFDDQFSVERPDGSNFTLKIRSTKLEDSAMYFCASRGVPGQGAKGKSSTDTQYFGPGTRLTVL.

The rearrangement uses TRBV28 and TRBJ1-1; perhaps TRBD1 as D (5 bases). This CDR3 is 14 amino acids long. CDR1 is MDHEN and CDR2 is SYDVKM in the germline V gene. V lost 3 bases to trimming and J lost 0 bases, with 8 bases between them. CDR3 DNA sequence: TGTGCCAGCAGTTTTCGACAGCTGAACACTGAAGCTTTCTTT. Translated: CASSFRQLNTEAFF.